The TCR beta chain under discussion was sequenced for a study of T cell responses to AZD1222 COVID-19 vaccine. Points from the study as a whole: Baseline seropositivity occurred in only six AZD1222 recipients.

TCRdb's copy holds only in-frame clones and misses some; the assay was immunoSEQ multiplex PCR. The table shows 140,000 or so clones, with around nine tenths occurring only once. On this clone itself: Its antigen is undetermined.

This CDR3 region has 16 residues. V lost 4 bases, J lost 4 bases, and 18 bases lay in between. The germline gives CDR1 SGHKS, CDR2 YYEKEE (reference sequence). This chain uses TRBV5-5 with TRBJ1-3, with a weak D call TRBD1 (6 bases). The clonotype comes from an adult in good health. The specimen was peripheral blood, collected on day 0 of AZD1222 vaccination. The DNA for the CDR3 is TGTGCCAGCAGCCCGAGTAGAAGGGGGTCAGGAAACACCATATATTTT. This codes for CASSPSRRGSGNTIYF.